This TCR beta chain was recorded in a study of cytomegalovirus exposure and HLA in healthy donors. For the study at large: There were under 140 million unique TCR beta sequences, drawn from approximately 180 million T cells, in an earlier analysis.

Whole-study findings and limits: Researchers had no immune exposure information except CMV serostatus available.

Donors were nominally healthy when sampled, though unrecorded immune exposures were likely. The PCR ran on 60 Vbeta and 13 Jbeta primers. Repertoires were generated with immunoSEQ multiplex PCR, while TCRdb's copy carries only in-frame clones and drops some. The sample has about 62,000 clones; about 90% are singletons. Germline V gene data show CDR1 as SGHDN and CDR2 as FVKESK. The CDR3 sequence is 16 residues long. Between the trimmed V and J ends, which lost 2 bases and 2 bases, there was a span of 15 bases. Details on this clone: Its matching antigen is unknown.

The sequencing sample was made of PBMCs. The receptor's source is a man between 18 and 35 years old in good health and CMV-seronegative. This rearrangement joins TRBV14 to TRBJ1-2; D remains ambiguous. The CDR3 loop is CASSQNTRGGNYGYTF. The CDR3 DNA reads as TGTGCCAGCAGCCAAAATACCCGGGGAGGGAACTATGGCTACACCTTC.